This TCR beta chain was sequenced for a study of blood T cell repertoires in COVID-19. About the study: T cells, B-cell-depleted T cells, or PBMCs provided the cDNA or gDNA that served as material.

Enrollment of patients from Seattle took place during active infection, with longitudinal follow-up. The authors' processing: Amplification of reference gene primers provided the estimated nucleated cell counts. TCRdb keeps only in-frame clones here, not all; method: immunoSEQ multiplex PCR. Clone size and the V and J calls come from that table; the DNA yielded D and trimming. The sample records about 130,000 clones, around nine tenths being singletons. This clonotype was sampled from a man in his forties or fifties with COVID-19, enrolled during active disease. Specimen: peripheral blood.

The CDR3 bases are TGTGCCAGCAATACTCATAGCAATCAGCCCCAGCATTTT. Protein product: CASNTHSNQPQHF. V usage is TRBV6-6 and J usage is TRBJ1-5; D remains ambiguous. This CDR3 is built from 13 residues. CDR1 MNHNY and CDR2 SVGAGI come from the germline V gene (reference sequence). Trimming removed 7 bases at V and 0 bases at J, with 7 bases between.